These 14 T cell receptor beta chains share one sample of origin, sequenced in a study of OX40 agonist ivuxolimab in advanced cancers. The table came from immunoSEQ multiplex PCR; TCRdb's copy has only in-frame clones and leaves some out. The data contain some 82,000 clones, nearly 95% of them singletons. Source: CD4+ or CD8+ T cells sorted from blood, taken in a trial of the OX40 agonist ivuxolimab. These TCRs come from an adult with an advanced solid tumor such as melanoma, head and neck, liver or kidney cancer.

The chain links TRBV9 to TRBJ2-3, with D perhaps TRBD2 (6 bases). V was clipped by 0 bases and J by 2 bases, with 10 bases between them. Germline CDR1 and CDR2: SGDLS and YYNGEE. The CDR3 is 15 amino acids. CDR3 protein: CASSVGVADTDTQYF. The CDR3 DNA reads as TGTGCCAGCAGCGTAGGGGTAGCGGACACAGATACGCAGTATTTT.

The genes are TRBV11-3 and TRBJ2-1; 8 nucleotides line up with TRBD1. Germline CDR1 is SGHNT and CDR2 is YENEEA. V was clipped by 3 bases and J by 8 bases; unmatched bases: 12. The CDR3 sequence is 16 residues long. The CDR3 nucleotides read TGTGCCAGCAGCTTGTCCTCAGGGGGCGCGGCCCATGAGCAGTTCTTC. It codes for CASSLSSGGAAHEQFF.

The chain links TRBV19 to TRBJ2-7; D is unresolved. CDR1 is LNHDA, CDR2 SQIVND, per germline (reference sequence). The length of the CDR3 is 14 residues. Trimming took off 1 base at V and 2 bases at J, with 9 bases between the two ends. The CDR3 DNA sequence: TGTGCCAGTAGTATAGGAGGATCCGCCTACGAGCAGTACTTC. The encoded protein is CASSIGGSAYEQYF. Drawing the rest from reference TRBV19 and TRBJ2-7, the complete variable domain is DGGITQSPKYLFRKEGQNVTLSCEQNLNHDAMYWYRQDPGQGLRLIYYSQIVNDFQKGDIAEGYSVSREKKESFPLTVTSAQKNPTAFYLCASSIGGSAYEQYFGPGTRLTVT.

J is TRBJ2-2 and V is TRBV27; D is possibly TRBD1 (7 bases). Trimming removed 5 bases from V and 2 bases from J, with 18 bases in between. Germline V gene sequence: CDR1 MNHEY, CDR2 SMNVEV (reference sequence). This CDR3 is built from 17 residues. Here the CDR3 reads CASSPTRGTANTGELFF. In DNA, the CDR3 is TGTGCCAGCAGTCCCACCCGCGGGACAGCTAACACCGGGGAGCTGTTTTTT.

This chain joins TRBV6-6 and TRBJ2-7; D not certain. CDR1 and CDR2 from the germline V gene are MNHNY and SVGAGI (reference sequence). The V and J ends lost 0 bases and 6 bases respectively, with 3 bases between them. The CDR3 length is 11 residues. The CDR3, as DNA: TGTGCCAGCAGTTACTCGAGCGAGCAGTACTTC. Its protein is CASSYSSEQYF.

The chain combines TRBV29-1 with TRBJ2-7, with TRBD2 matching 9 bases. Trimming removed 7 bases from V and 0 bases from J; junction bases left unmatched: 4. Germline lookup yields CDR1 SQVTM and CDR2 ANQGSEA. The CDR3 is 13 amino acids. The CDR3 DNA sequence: TGCAGCGCTAGGACTAGCGACTCCTACGAGCAGTACTTC. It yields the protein CSARTSDSYEQYF.

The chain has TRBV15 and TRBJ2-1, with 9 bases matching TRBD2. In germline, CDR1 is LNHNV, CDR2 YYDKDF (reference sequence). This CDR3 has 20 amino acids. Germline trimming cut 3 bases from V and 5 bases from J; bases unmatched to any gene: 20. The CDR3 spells CATSSALGLASGPPHNEQFF. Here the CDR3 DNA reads TGTGCCACCAGCAGCGCTCTGGGACTAGCCTCGGGCCCCCCCCACAATGAGCAGTTCTTC.

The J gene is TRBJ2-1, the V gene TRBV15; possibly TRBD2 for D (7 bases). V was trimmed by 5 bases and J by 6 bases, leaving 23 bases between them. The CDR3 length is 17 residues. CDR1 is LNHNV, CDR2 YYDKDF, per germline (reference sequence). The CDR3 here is CATSGGAGSVPPNEQFF. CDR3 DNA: TGTGCCACCAGCGGGGGGGCGGGCTCGGTTCCCCCCAATGAGCAGTTCTTC. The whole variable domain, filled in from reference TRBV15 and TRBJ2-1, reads DAMVIQNPRYQVTQFGKPVTLSCSQTLNHNVMYWYQQKSSQAPKLLFHYYDKDFNNEADTPDNFQSRRPNTSFCFLDIRSPGLGDTAMYLCATSGGAGSVPPNEQFFGPGTRLTVL.

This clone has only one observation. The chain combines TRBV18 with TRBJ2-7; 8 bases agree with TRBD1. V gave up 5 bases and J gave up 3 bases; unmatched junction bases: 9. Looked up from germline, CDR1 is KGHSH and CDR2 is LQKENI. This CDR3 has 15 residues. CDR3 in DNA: TGTGCCAGCTCAGGGGCGACAGGGGTCTTCTACGAGCAGTACTTC. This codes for CASSGATGVFYEQYF.

This chain's CDR3 is CASSSRLAGVQETQYF. CDR3 coding DNA: TGTGCCAGCAGCTCCCGACTAGCGGGAGTCCAAGAGACCCAGTACTTC. V usage is TRBV14 and J usage is TRBJ2-5, with 12 bases matching TRBD2. The germline V gene encodes CDR1 SGHDN and CDR2 FVKESK. The CDR3 is made up of 16 amino acids. With V trimmed by 5 bases and J by 1 base, 5 bases remained unmatched.

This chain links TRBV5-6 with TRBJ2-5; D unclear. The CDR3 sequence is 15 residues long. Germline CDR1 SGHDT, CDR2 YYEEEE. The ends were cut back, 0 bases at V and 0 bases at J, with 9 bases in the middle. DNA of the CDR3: TGTGCCAGCAGCTTGGGGGTGAGTTACCAAGAGACCCAGTACTTC. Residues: CASSLGVSYQETQYF.

The CDR3 DNA reads as TGTGCCAGCAGCTCGCGGTCCCTGAATTACCTCCACTTT. Translating gives CASSSRSLNYLHF. This rearrangement joins TRBV11-2 to TRBJ1-6; unclear D gene. This CDR3 spans 13 amino acids. The ends were cut back, 4 bases at V and 15 bases at J, with 16 bases in the middle. Germline assignment: CDR1 SGHAT and CDR2 FQNNGV.

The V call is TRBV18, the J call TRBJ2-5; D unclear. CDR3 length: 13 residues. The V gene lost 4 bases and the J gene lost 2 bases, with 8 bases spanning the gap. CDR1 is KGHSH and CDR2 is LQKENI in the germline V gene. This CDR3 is CASSLYRQETQYF. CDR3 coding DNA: TGTGCCAGCTCACTCTACAGACAAGAGACCCAGTACTTC.

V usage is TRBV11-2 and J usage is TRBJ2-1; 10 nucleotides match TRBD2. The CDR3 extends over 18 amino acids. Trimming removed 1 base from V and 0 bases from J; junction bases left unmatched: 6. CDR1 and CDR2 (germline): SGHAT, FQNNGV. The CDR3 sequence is CASSLVVSGRNSYNEQFF. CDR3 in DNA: TGTGCCAGCAGCTTAGTAGTTAGCGGGAGGAACTCCTACAATGAGCAGTTCTTC. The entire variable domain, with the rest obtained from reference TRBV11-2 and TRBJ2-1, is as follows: EAGVAQSPRYKIIEKRQSVAFWCNPISGHATLYWYQQILGQGPKLLIQFQNNGVVDDSQLPKDRFSAERLKGVDSTLKIQPAKLEDSAVYLCASSLVVSGRNSYNEQFFGPGTRLTVL.